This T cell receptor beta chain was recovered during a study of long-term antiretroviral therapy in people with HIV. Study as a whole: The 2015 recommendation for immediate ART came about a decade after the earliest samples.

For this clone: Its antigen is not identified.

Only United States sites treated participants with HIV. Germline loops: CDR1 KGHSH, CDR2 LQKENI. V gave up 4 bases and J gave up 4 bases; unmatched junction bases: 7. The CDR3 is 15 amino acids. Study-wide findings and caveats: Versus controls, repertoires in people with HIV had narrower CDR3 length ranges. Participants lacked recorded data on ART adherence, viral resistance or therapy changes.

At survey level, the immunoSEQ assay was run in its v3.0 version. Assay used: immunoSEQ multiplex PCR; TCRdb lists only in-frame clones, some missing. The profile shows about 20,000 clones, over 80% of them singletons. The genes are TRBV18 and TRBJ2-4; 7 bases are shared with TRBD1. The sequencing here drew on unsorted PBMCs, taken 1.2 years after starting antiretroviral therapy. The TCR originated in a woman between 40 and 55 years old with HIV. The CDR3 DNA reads TGTGCCAGCTCACTGGGGACAGATCCTAAAAACATTCAGTACTTC. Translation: CASSLGTDPKNIQYF.